This T cell receptor (beta chain) was sequenced for a study of T cells in Graves' hyperthyroidism and ophthalmopathy. The study, taken as a whole, reports: Most thyroid clonotypes expanded above 0.001 were also detected in blood.

Template material for amplifying TCR beta CDR3 regions consisted of RNA transcripts. The HTBI primer set served for first-round RT-PCR of the TCR CDR3. TCRdb itself ran the multiplex PCR reads through MiXCR, one entry per CDR3 protein. Of approximately 600,000 distinct CDR3 sequences listed, approximately 15% are singletons. Germline CDR1 SEHNR, CDR2 FQNEAQ (reference sequence). The CDR3 totals 12 residues. Fresh peripheral blood, about 10 ml of it, supplied the PBMCs. In regard to this clonotype: The antigen remains unidentified. An end of the junction differs from the germline gene, which may be a read error.

The sample comprised blood. The receptor was derived from a woman aged 18-29 years with Graves' ophthalmopathy. The rearrangement uses TRBV7-9 and TRBJ2-1; the D is unclear. The CDR3 nucleotides read TGTACCAGCAGCTTAAAAGGGAATGAGCAGTTCTTC. Its translation: CTSSLKGNEQFF. The complete variable domain, with remaining parts taken from reference TRBV7-9 and TRBJ2-1, reads DTGVSQNPRHKITKRGQNVTFRCDPISEHNRLYWYRQTLGQGPEFLTYFQNEAQLEKSRLLSDRFSAERPKGSFSTLEIQRTEQGDSAMYLCTSSLKGNEQFFGPGTRLTVL.